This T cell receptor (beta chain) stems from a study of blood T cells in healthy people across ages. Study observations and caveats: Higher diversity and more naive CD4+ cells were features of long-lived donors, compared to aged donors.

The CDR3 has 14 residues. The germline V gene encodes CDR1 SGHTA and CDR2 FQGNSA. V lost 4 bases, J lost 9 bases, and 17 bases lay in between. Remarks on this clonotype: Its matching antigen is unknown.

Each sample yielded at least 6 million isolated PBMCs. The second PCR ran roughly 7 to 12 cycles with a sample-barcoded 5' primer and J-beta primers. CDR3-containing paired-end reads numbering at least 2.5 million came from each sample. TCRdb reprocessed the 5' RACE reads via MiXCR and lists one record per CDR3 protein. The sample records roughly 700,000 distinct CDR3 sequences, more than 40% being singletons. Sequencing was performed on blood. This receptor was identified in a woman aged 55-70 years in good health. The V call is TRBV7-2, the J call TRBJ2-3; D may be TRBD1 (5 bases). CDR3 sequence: CASSSWGSDLTQYF. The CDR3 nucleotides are TGTGCCAGCAGCTCCTGGGGCAGCGATCTAACGCAGTATTTT.